The subject of this entry is one T cell receptor (beta chain). This specimen comes from a study of blood T cell repertoires in COVID-19. V dropped 5 bases and J dropped 3; count of bases not matched to a gene: 3. Germline lookup yields CDR1 SGHTA and CDR2 FQGTGA. The CDR3 covers 14 residues. Sequencing was performed with immunoSEQ multiplex PCR; in TCRdb, only in-frame clones are kept and a portion is missing. The sample lists about 190,000 clones; less than 90% were seen once. The origin of this receptor is a man aged 30-40 years with acute or convalescent COVID-19. The V and J genes are TRBV7-3 and TRBJ1-1, with 10 bases identical to TRBD1. Sequencing was done on a sample of peripheral blood. The CDR3 is CASSDRGQDTEAFF. DNA for the CDR3: TGTGCCAGCAGCGACAGGGGGCAGGACACTGAAGCTTTCTTT.